A selection of T cell receptor beta chains follows, all from one sample in a study of blood T cell repertoires in COVID-19. TCRdb's table, derived via immunoSEQ multiplex PCR, lists solely in-frame clones and lacks some. The sample lists 70,000 to 100,000 clones; 80% to 90% were seen once. Sequencing was done on a sample of peripheral blood. The receptors stem from a man older than 75 with active or convalescent COVID-19. The conserved cysteine and the conserved F or W are not part of the CDR3 here. Fields, in order: J gene, V gene, CDR3 length, CDR3 protein.

J gene: TRBJ2-1; V gene: TRBV7-3; CDR3 length: 13; CDR3 protein: ASSPAAGGGNEQF
J gene: TRBJ1-2; V gene: TRBV11-2; CDR3 length: 10; CDR3 protein: ASSTGEDGYT
J gene: TRBJ2-7; V gene: TRBV30; CDR3 length: 11; CDR3 protein: AWRRGRAYEQY
J gene: TRBJ2-1; V gene: TRBV6-6; CDR3 length: 10; CDR3 protein: ASSEGYNEQF
J gene: TRBJ1-6; V gene: TRBV6-2/TRBV6-3; CDR3 length: 12; CDR3 protein: ASSYSRGLSPLH
J gene: TRBJ2-7; V gene: TRBV28; CDR3 length: 13; CDR3 protein: ASSLLSTASYEQY
J gene: TRBJ2-7; V gene: TRBV25-1; CDR3 length: 12; CDR3 protein: ASSEDRDFYEQY
J gene: TRBJ1-1; V gene: TRBV25-1; CDR3 length: 13; CDR3 protein: ASSNPGQGNTEAF
J gene: TRBJ2-1; V gene: TRBV7-2; CDR3 length: 13; CDR3 protein: ASSLAGISYNEQF
J gene: TRBJ2-7; V gene: TRBV5-1; CDR3 length: 12; CDR3 protein: ASRVAISSYEQY
J gene: TRBJ2-1; V gene: TRBV7-2; CDR3 length: 12; CDR3 protein: ASSPHGVRDEQF